Many counts were recorded for the clone carrying this T cell receptor (beta chain). Antigen specificity is unknown. RNA transcripts yielded amplified TCR beta CDR3 regions. RT-PCR in the first round used HTBI primers; a second-round multiplex PCR followed. Using its own MiXCR run on the multiplex PCR reads, TCRdb lists one record per CDR3 protein. The table records hundreds of thousands of distinct CDR3 sequences, about 24% of them present only once. Hyperthyroidism patients were newly diagnosed, ill under 2 months, and aged 18 to 65 years. The sample is drawn from a study of Graves' ophthalmopathy and Graves' hyperthyroidism. Study overall: At the time of initial diagnosis and before any treatment, peripheral blood was collected.

The V and J ends lost 7 bases and 1 base, in that order; junction bases with no gene match: 6. This CDR3 comprises 13 residues. The V gene's germline CDR1 is SQVTM and CDR2 ANQGSEA. Notes on the study in general: The model achieved approximately 71% sensitivity and roughly 79% specificity for ophthalmopathy progression.

The rearrangement joins TRBV29-1 to TRBJ1-1; 7 nucleotides align to TRBD1. Sequences were obtained from peripheral blood. This receptor was identified in a woman aged 18 to 35 with stable Graves' hyperthyroidism. Some clones in this sample may be carry-over from other donors' samples. CDR3 residues: CSAWDSPNTEAFF. CDR3 nucleotides: TGCAGCGCCTGGGACAGCCCGAACACTGAAGCTTTCTTT.